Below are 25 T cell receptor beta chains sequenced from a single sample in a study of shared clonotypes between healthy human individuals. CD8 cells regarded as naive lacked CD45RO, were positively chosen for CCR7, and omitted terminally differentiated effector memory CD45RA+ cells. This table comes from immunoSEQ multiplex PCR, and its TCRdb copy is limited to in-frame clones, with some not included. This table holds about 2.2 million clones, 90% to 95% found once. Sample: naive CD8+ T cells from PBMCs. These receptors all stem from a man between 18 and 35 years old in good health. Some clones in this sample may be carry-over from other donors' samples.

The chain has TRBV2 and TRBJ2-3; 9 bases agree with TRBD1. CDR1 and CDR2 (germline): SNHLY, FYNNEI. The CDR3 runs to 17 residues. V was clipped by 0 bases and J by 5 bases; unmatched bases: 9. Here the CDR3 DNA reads TGTGCCAGCAGTGAAGCAGTAGGGACAGGGCTTATAGATACGCAGTATTTT. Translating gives CASSEAVGTGLIDTQYF.

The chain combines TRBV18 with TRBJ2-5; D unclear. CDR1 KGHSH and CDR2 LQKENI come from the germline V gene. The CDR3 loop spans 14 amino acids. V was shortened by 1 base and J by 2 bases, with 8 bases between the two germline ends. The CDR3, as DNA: TGTGCCAGCTCACCACGCCGTTTACAAGAGACCCAGTACTTC. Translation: CASSPRRLQETQYF.

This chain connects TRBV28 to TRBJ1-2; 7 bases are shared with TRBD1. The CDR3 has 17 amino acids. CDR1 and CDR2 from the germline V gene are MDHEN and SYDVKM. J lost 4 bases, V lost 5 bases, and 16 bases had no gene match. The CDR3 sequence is CASSPQTGTVLFYGYTF. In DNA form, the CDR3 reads TGTGCCAGCAGTCCACAGACCGGGACAGTATTGTTCTATGGCTACACCTTC.

The DNA for the CDR3 is TGTGCCAGCAGTTACATGGGCCAGGGTAACGAGCAGTACTTC. Amino acids: CASSYMGQGNEQYF. The chain couples TRBV6-5 to TRBJ2-7; D possibly corresponds to TRBD1 (5 bases). Germline CDR1 is MNHEY and CDR2 is SVGAGI. V was cut by 2 bases and J by 5 bases, with 13 bases left in between. The CDR3 is 14 residues long.

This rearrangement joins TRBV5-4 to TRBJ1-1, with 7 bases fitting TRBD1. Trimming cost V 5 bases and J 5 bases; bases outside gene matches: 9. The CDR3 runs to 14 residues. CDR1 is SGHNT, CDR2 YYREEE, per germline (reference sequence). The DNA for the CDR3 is TGTGCCAGCAGGGCGACAGGGAGGGGTACTGAAGCTTTCTTT. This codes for CASRATGRGTEAFF.

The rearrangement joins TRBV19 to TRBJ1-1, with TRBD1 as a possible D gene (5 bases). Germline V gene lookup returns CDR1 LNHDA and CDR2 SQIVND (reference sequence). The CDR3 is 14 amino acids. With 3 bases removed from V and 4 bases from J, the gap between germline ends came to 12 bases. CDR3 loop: CASSIWTRGTEAFF. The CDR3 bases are TGTGCCAGTAGTATCTGGACAAGGGGCACTGAAGCTTTCTTT.

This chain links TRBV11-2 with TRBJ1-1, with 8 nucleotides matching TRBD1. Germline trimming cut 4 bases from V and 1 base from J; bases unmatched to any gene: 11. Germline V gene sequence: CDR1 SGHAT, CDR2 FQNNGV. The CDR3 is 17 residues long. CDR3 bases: TGTGCCAGCAGCTACTACTACCAGGGGGCTCCGAACACTGAAGCTTTCTTT. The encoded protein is CASSYYYQGAPNTEAFF.

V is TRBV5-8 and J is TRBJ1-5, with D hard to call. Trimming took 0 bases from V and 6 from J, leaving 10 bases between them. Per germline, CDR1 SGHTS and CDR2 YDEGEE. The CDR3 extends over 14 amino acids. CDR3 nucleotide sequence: TGTGCCAGCAGCTTGGTTTTCGAGTCTCAGCCCCAGCATTTT. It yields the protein CASSLVFESQPQHF. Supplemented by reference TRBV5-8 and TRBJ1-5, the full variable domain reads EAGVTQSPTHLIKTRGQQATLRCSPISGHTSVYWYQQALGLGLQFLLWYDEGEERNRGNFPPRFSGRQFPNYSSELNVNALELEDSALYLCASSLVFESQPQHFGDGTRLSIL.

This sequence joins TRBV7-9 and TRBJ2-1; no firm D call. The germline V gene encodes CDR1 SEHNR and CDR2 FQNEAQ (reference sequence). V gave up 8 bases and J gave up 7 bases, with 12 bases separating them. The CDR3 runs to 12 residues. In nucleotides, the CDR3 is TGTGCCAGCGTTTTCGGTTCGAATGAGCAGTTCTTC. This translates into CASVFGSNEQFF.

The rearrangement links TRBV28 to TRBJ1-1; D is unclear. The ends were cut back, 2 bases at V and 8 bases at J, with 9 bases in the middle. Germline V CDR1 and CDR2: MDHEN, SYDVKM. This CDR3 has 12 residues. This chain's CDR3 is CASSLVGSEAFF. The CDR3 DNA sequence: TGTGCCAGCAGTTTAGTTGGTTCAGAAGCTTTCTTT.

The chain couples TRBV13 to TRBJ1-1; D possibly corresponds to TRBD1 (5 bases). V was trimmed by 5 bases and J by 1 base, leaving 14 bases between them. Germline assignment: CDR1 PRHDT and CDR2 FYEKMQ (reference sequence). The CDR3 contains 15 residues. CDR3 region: CASSPTGRSNTEAFF. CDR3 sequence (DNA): TGTGCCAGCAGCCCGACGGGACGGTCGAACACTGAAGCTTTCTTT.

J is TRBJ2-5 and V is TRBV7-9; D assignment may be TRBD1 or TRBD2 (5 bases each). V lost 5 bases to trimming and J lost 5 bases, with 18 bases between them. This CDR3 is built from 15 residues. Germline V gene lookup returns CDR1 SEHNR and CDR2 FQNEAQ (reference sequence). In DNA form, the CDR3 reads TGTGCCAGCAGCCTGGGAGCGACGCCAGGGGAGACCCAGTACTTC. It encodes CASSLGATPGETQYF.

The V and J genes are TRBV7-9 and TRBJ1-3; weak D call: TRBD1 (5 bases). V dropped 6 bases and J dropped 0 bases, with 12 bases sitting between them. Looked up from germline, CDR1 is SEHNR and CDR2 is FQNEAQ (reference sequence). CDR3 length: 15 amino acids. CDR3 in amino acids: CASRDRDRSGNTIYF. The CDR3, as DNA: TGTGCCAGCAGAGATCGGGACCGCTCTGGAAACACCATATATTTT.

The CDR3 DNA follows: TGTGCCAGCAGCTTAAGGAGCGGGAGTACAAACAATGAGCAGTTCTTC. Its protein product is CASSLRSGSTNNEQFF. The gene calls are TRBV7-9 and TRBJ2-1, with 8 bases aligning to TRBD2. The CDR3 has 16 residues. Trimming cost V 2 bases and J 5 bases; bases outside gene matches: 8. Germline V gene sequence: CDR1 SEHNR, CDR2 FQNEAQ (reference sequence).

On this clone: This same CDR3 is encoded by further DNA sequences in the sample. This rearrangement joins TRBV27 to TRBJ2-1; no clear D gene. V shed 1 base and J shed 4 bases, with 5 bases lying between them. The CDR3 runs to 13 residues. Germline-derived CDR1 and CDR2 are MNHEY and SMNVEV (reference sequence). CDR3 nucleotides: TGTGCCAGCAGTTTATTCCAATACAATGAGCAGTTCTTC. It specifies CASSLFQYNEQFF.

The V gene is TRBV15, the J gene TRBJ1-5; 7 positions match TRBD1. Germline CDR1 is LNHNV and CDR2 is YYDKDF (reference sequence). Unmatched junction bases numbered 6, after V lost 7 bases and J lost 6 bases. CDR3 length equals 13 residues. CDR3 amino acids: CATTGTVGQPQHF. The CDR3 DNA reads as TGTGCCACCACCGGGACAGTGGGTCAGCCCCAGCATTTT.

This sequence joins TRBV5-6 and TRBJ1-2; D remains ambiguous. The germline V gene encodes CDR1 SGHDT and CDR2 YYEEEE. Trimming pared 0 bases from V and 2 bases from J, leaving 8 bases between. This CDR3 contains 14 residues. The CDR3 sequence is CASSLEGWNYGYTF. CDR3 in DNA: TGTGCCAGCAGCTTGGAGGGTTGGAACTATGGCTACACCTTC. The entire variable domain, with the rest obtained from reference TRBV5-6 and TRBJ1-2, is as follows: DAGVTQSPTHLIKTRGQQVTLRCSPKSGHDTVSWYQQALGQGPQFIFQYYEEEERQRGNFPDRFSGHQFPNYSSELNVNALLLGDSALYLCASSLEGWNYGYTFGSGTRLTVV.

CDR3 sequence reads: CASSTQSDTQYF. The CDR3 DNA reads as TGTGCCAGCAGTACACAGTCAGATACGCAGTATTTT. The J gene is TRBJ2-3, the V gene TRBV27; D remains ambiguous. Germline assignment: CDR1 MNHEY and CDR2 SMNVEV (reference sequence). The CDR3 is made up of 12 amino acids. Trimming shortened V by 5 bases and J by 4 bases, and 7 bases separated the two germline ends.

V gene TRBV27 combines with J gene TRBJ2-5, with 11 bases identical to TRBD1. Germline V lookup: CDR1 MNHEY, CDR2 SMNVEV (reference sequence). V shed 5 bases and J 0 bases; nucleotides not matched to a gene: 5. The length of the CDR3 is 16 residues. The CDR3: CASSARTGGYQETQYF. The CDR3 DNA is TGTGCCAGCAGTGCGCGGACAGGGGGCTACCAAGAGACCCAGTACTTC.

CDR3 DNA: TGCGCCAGCAGCTTGGGGGACAGGGGGATGACCTACGAGCAGTACTTC. Its translation is CASSLGDRGMTYEQYF. V and J are TRBV5-1 and TRBJ2-7; 11 bases are a match to TRBD1. V lost 0 bases to trimming and J lost 2 bases; unmatched junction nucleotides: 4. The CDR3 runs to 16 residues. The V gene's germline CDR1 is SGHRS and CDR2 YFSETQ.

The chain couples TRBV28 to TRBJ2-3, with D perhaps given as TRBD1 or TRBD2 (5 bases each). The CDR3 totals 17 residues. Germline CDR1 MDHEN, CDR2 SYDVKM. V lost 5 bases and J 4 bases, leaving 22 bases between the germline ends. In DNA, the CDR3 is TGTGCCAGCAGTCACAGACCCGGGACCAGCAGCGCAGATACGCAGTATTTT. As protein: CASSHRPGTSSADTQYF.

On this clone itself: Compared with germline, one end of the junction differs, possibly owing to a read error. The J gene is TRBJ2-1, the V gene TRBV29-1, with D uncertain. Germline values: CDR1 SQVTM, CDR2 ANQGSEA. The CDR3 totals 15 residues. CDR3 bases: TGCAGCGTGGAAGGGTCCGGGCTTGGCTCGGATGAGCAGTTCTTC. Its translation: CSVEGSGLGSDEQFF.

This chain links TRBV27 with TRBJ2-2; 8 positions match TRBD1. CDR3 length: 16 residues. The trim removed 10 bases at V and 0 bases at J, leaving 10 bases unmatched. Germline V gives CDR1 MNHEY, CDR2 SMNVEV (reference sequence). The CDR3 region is CATQPVQGANTGELFF. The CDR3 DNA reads TGTGCCACCCAACCGGTACAGGGGGCGAACACCGGGGAGCTGTTTTTT.

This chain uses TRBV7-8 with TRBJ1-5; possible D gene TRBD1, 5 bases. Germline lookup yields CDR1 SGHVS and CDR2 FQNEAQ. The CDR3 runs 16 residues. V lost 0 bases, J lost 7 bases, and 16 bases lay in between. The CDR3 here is CASSLAPFGGSQPQHF. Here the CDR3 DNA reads TGTGCCAGCAGCTTAGCGCCATTTGGGGGAAGCCAGCCCCAGCATTTT. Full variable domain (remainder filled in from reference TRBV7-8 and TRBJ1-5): GAGVSQSPRYKVAKRGQDVALRCDPISGHVSLFWYQQALGQGPEFLTYFQNEAQLDKSGLPSDRFFAERPEGSVSTLKIQRTQQEDSAVYLCASSLAPFGGSQPQHFGDGTRLSIL.

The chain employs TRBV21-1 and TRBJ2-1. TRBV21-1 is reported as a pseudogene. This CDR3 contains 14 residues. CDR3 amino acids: CASSRWVLFDEQFF. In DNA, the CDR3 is TGTGCCAGCAGCAGGTGGGTACTCTTCGATGAGCAGTTCTTC.